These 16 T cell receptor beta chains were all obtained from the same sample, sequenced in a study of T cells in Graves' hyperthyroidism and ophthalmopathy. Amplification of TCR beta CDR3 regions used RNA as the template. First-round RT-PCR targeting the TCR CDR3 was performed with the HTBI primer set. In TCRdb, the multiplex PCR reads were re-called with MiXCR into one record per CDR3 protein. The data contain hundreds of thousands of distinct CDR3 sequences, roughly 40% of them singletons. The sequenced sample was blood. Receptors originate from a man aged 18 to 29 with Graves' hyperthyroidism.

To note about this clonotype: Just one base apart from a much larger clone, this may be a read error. The CDR3 sequence: CASSLSKDYGYTF. CDR3 sequence (DNA): TGTGCCAGCAGCTTGTCCAAGGACTATGGCTACACCTTC. The chain carries TRBV7-9 and TRBJ1-2, with D uncertain. V lost 3 bases to trimming and J lost 3 bases, with 8 bases between them. The CDR3 totals 13 residues. CDR1 and CDR2 from the germline V gene are SEHNR and FQNEAQ (reference sequence).

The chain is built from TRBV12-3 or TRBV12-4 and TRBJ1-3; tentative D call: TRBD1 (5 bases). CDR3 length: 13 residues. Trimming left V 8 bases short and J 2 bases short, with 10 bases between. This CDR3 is CASAMGAGNTIYF. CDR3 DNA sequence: TGTGCCAGCGCGATGGGGGCTGGAAACACCATATATTTT.

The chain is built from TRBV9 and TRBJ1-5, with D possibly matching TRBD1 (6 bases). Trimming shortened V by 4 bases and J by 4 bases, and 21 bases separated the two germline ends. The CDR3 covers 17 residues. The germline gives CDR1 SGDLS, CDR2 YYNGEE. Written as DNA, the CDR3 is TGTGCCAGCAGCACCCAGGGCGGGGGGCACCCGAATCAGCCCCAGCATTTT. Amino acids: CASSTQGGGHPNQPQHF.

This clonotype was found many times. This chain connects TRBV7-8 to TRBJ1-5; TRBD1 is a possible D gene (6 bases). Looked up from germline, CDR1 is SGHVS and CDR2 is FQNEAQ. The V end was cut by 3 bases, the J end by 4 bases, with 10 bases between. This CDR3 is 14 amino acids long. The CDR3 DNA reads TGTGCCAGCAGCTTGAGTCAGGGGAATCAGCCCCAGCATTTT. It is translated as CASSLSQGNQPQHF.

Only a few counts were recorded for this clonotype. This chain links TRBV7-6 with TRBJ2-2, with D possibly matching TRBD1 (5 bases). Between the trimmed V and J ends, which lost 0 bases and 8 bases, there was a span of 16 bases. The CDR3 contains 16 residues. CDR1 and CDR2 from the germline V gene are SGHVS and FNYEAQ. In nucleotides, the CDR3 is TGTGCCAGCAGCTTAGCTCGACAGACCTTAGGAGGGGAGCTGTTTTTT. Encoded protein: CASSLARQTLGGELFF. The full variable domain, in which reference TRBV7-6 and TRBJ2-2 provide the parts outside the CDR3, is GAGVSQSPRYKVTKRGQDVALRCDPISGHVSLYWYRQALGQGPEFLTYFNYEAQQDKSGLPNDRFSAERPEGSISTLTIQRTEQRDSAMYRCASSLARQTLGGELFFGEGSRLTVL.

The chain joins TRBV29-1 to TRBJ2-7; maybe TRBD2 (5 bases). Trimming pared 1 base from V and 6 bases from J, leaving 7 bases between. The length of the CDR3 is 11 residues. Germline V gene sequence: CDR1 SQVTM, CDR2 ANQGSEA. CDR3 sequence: CSVEAGIEQYF. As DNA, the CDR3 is TGCAGCGTTGAAGCCGGGATCGAGCAGTACTTC.

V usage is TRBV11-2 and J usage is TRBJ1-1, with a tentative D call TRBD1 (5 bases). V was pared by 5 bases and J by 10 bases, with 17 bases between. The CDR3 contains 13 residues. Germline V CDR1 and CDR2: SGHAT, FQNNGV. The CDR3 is CASSRGSGVGAFF. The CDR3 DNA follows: TGTGCCAGCAGCCGAGGTTCGGGGGTGGGAGCTTTCTTT. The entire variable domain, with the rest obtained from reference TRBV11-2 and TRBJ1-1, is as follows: EAGVAQSPRYKIIEKRQSVAFWCNPISGHATLYWYQQILGQGPKLLIQFQNNGVVDDSQLPKDRFSAERLKGVDSTLKIQPAKLEDSAVYLCASSRGSGVGAFFGQGTRLTVV.

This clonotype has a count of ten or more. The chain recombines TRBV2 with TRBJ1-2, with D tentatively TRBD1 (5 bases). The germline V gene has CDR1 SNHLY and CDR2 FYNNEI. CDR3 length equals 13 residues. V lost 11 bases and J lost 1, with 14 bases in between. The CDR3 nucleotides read TGTGCCGCCGGGACTCAAGATAACTATGGCTACACCTTC. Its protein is CAAGTQDNYGYTF.

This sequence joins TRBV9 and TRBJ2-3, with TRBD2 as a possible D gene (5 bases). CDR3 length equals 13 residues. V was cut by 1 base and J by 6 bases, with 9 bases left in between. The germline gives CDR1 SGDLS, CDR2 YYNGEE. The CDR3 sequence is CASSVKREDTQYF. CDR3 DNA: TGTGCCAGCAGCGTAAAGAGGGAGGATACGCAGTATTTT.

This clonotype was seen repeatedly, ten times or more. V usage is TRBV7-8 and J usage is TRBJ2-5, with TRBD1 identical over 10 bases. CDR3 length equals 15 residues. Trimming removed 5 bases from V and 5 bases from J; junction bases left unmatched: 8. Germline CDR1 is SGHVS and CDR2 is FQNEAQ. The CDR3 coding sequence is TGTGCCAGCAGCACGGGGACAGGGGATGGGGAGACCCAGTACTTC. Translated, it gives CASSTGTGDGETQYF.

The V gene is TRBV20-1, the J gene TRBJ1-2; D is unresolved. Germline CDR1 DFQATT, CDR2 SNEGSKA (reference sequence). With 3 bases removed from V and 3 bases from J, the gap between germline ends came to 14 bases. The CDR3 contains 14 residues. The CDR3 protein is CSASDRLSHYGYTF. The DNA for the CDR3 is TGCAGTGCTAGCGATAGACTAAGCCACTATGGCTACACCTTC.

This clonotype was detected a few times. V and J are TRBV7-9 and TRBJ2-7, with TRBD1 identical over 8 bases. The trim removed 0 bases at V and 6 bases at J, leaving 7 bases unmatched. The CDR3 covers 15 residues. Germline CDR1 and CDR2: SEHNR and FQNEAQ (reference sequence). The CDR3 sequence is CASSLAATGGGEQYF. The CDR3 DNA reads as TGTGCCAGCAGCTTAGCCGCAACAGGGGGTGGCGAGCAGTACTTC.

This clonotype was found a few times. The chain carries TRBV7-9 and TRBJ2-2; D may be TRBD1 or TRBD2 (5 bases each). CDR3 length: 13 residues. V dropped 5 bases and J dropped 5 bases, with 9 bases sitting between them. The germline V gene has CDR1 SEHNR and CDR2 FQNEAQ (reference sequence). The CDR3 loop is CASSRGATGELFF. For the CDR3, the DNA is TGTGCCAGCAGCCGAGGGGCTACCGGGGAGCTGTTTTTT.

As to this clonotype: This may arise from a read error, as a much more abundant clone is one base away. CDR3 DNA: TGTGCCAGCAGCCTCCGGGCCGCGAAGGAAAAACTGTTTTTT. Residues: CASSLRAAKEKLFF. The gene calls are TRBV7-6 and TRBJ1-4; unclear D gene. V gave up 5 bases and J gave up 8 bases, with 15 bases separating them. This CDR3 is built from 14 residues. Per germline, CDR1 SGHVS and CDR2 FNYEAQ.

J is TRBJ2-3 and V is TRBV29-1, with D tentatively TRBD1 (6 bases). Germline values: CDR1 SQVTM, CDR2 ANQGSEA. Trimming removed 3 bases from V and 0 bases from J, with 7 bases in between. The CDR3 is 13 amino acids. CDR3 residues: CSVEGASTDTQYF. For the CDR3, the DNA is TGCAGCGTTGAGGGGGCAAGCACAGATACGCAGTATTTT.

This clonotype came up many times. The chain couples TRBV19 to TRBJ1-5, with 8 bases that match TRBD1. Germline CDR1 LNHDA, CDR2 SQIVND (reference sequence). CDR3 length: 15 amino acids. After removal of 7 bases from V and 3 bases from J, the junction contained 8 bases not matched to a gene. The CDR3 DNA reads TGTGCCAGTACCTCTCAGGACAGGGACAATCAGCCCCAGCATTTT. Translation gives CASTSQDRDNQPQHF. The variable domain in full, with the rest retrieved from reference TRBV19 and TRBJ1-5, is DGGITQSPKYLFRKEGQNVTLSCEQNLNHDAMYWYRQDPGQGLRLIYYSQIVNDFQKGDIAEGYSVSREKKESFPLTVTSAQKNPTAFYLCASTSQDRDNQPQHFGDGTRLSIL.